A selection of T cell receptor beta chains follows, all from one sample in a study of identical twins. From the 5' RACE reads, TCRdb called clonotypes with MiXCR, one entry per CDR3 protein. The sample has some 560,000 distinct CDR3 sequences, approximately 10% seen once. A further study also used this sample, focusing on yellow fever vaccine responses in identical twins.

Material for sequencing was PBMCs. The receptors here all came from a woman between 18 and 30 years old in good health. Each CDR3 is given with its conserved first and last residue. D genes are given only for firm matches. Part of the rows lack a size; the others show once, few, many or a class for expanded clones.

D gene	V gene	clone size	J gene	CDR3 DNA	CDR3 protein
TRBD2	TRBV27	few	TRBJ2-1	TGTGCCAGCAGTTTAGTGTCGCCTAGCGGGGCCTACAATGAGCAGTTCTTC	CASSLVSPSGAYNEQFF
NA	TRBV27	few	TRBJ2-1	TGTGCCAGCAGTTTATCGGCTACTAGGAATGAGCAGTTCTTC	CASSLSATRNEQFF
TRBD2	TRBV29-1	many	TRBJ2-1	TGCAGCCTACTCGGGCAGACTAGCGGAAGCTCCTACAATGAGCAGTTCTTC	CSLLGQTSGSSYNEQFF
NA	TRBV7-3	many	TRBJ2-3	TGTGCCAGCCGGAAAGCTGCTAGCACAGATACGCAGTATTTT	CASRKAASTDTQYF
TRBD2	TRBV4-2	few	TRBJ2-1	TGTGCCAGCAGCCAGCGGACTAGCGGGGGCAATGAGCAGTTCTTC	CASSQRTSGGNEQFF
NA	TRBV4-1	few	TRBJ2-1	TGCGCCAGCAGCCAAGCTAACGACGTGTACAATGAGCAGTTCTTC	CASSQANDVYNEQFF
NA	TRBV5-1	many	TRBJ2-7	TGCGCCAGCAGCCTTGAGGGGACGATCTACGAGCAGTACTTC	CASSLEGTIYEQYF
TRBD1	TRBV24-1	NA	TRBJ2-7	TGTGCCACCAGTGATCCGGCCGGGACAGGGACCTACGAGCAGTACTTC	CATSDPAGTGTYEQYF
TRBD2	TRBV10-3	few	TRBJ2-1	TGTGCCATCTGGGGCGGGACTAGCGGGGACAATGAGCAGTTCTTC	CAIWGGTSGDNEQFF
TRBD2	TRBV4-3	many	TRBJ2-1	TGCGCCAGCAGCCAAACCCGACTAGCGGGTCGCGATGAGCAGTTCTTC	CASSQTRLAGRDEQFF
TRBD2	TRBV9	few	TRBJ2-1	TGTGCCAGCAGCATCCTGGGACTAGCGGGGGGGCCCGTCAACAATGAGCAGTTCTTC	CASSILGLAGGPVNNEQFF
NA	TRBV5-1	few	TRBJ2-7	TGCGCCAGCAGCTTAGCCCCGGGACTGGTTAGTAGGGAGCAGTACTTC	CASSLAPGLVSREQYF
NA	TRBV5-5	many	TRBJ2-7	TGTGCCAGCAGCAAGGTTTTTTACGAGCAGTACTTC	CASSKVFYEQYF
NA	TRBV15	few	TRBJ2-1	TGTGCCACCAGCAGAGGCCTCGACAGACCCTACAATGAGCAGTTCTTC	CATSRGLDRPYNEQFF
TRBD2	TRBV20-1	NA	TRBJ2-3	TGCAGTGCTAGAGGCCGATCAGCGGGATTCACAGATACGCAGTATTTT	CSARGRSAGFTDTQYF
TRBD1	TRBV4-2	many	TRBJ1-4	TGTGCCAGCAGCCTGGAGGACAGGGGAGGTGAAAAACTGTTTTTT	CASSLEDRGGEKLFF
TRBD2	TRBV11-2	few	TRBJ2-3	TGTGCCAGCAGCTTAGAGAGCGGGAGGAGCACAGATACGCAGTATTTT	CASSLESGRSTDTQYF
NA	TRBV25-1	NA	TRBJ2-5	TGTGCCAGCAGTGAAGACCCCTCGCCCTCTGGGAGTGAGACCCAGTACTTC	CASSEDPSPSGSETQYF
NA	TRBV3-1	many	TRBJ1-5	TGTGCCAGCAGCCAATCGGGGGGCAGCCAGCCCCAGCATTTT	CASSQSGGSQPQHF
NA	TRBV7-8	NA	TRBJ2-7	TGTGCCAGCATTGGAAGGGCCTCCTACGAGCAGTACTTC	CASIGRASYEQYF
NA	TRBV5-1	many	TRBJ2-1	TGCGCCAGCAGCTCGACAGTTGCAGATTACTACACCTACAATGAGCAGTTCTTC	CASSSTVADYYTYNEQFF
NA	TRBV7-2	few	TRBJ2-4	TGTGCCAGCAGCTTCCCACAGGGAGCCAAAAACATTCAGTACTTC	CASSFPQGAKNIQYF
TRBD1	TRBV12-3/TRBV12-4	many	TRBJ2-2	TGTGCCAGCAGTCCAGGGGGCGCGGGCGGGGAGCTGTTTTTT	CASSPGGAGGELFF
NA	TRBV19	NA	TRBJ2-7	TGTGCCAGTAGTGCACGGGACATTACCTACGAGCAGTACTTC	CASSARDITYEQYF
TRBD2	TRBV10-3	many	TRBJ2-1	TGTGCCATCAGTACCGGACTAGCCCTCGATGAGCAGTTCTTC	CAISTGLALDEQFF
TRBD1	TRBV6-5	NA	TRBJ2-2	TGTGCCAGCAGTCACAGGACAGGGGGTTCGGCCGGGGAGCTGTTTTTT	CASSHRTGGSAGELFF
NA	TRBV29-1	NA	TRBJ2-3	TGCAGCGTTGAAGTCGGCGGGGTAAGCGATACGCAGTATTTT	CSVEVGGVSDTQYF
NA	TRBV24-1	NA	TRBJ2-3	TGTGCCACCAGTGACCCAAGGGGGGCTGCAGATACGCAGTATTTT	CATSDPRGAADTQYF
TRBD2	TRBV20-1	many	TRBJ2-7	TGCAGTGGGATCCTAGCGGAGTCCTACGAGCAGTACTTC	CSGILAESYEQYF
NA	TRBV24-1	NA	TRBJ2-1	TGTGCCACCAGTGACGGTAGCAGGAATGAGCAGTTCTTC	CATSDGSRNEQFF
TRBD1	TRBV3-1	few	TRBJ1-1	TGTGCCAGCAGCCAACCGGACAGGGGGCAGGTTGAAGCTTTCTTT	CASSQPDRGQVEAFF
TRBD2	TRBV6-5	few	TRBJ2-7	TGTGCCAGCAGTTACGGGACTAGCGGGATCTACGAGCAGTACTTC	CASSYGTSGIYEQYF
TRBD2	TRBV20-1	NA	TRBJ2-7	TGCAGTGCTAGAGTGTCGACTAGCGGAACCTACGAGCAGTACTTC	CSARVSTSGTYEQYF
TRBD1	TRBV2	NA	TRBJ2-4	TGTGCCAGCCGTGTTCCTCCGGGACAGGGAGCCAAAAACATTCAGTACTTC	CASRVPPGQGAKNIQYF
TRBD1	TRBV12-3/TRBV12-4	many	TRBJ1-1	TGTGCCAGCAGTCCGACAGGGGGGAACACTGAAGCTTTCTTT	CASSPTGGNTEAFF
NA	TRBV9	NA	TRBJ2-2	TGTGCCAGCAGTGTAAGGGCCCTCGGCAACGGGGAGCTGTTTTTT	CASSVRALGNGELFF
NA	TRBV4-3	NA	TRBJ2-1	TGCGCCAGCAGCCAAGATCGCTTGCGGAATGAGCAGTTCTTC	CASSQDRLRNEQFF
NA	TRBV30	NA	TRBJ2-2	TGTGCCTGGAGTGTAAGGCGGGAGCTGTTTTTT	CAWSVRRELFF
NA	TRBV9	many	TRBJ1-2	TGTGCCAGCAGCCTAGGGTCGGGGGCTGGCTATGGCTACACCTTC	CASSLGSGAGYGYTF
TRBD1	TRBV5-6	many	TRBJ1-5	TGTGCCAGCAGCTGGGGACAGGGTGGACCCCAGCATTTT	CASSWGQGGPQHF
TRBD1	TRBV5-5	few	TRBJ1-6	TGTGCCAGCAGCTTGACAGGGGGAAATAGTAATTCACCCCTCCACTTT	CASSLTGGNSNSPLHF
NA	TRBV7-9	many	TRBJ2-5	TGTGCCAGCAGCGCCTCCCTCGACAGGCAAGAGACCCAGTACTTC	CASSASLDRQETQYF
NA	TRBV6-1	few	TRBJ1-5	TGTGCCAGCGGACCCCGCGGGCAGGGCAATCAGCCCCAGCATTTT	CASGPRGQGNQPQHF
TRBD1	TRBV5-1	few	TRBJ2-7	TGCGCCAGCAGCTACGGACAGGGGGCGGGAGAGCAGTACTTC	CASSYGQGAGEQYF
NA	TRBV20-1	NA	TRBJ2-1	TGCAGTGCTAGTGGCTCCCAGGCGAGGAATGAGCAGTTCTTC	CSASGSQARNEQFF
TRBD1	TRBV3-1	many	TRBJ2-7	TGTGCCAGCAGCCAAGACAGGGGGTACGAGCAGTACTTC	CASSQDRGYEQYF
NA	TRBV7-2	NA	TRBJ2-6	TGTGCCAGCAGCTTAGCCAGGGTGTCGGGGGCCAACGTCCTGACTTTC	CASSLARVSGANVLTF
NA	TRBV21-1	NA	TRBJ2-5	TGTGCCAGCAGCAAAGATGGGACAGGTCGAGCGGGAGAGACCCAGTACTTC	CASSKDGTGRAGETQYF
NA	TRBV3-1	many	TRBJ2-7	TGTGCCAGCAGCCGAACATCCTCAGCATTGGCGAACGAGCAGTACTTC	CASSRTSSALANEQYF